The 22 T cell receptor beta chains below come from one sample, sequenced in a study of CD8 T cells in Susac syndrome (dated by TCRdb to about 2019). The method behind the library was the immunoSEQ multiplex PCR assay. RNA was extracted using the RNeasy kit, and roughly 0.5 to 1 ug of the RNA was reverse transcribed with random hexamers. Starting from the raw public reads, TCRdb applied fastp trimming at Q25, assembled clones with MiXCR and retained in-frame beta chains. Every CDR3 protein is listed once, alongside the most common genes and DNA of its rows. This sample has 84,000 or so distinct CDR3 sequences in its table, and 95% of those were observed once. The ten biggest clones cover roughly 0.5% of the sample. Input material: CD8+ T cells from PBMCs. The receptor set was obtained from a human donor with Susac syndrome.

V and J are TRBV2 and TRBJ2-7, with D possibly called TRBD1 or TRBD2 (5 bases each). Trimming shortened V by 10 bases and J by 6 bases, and 19 bases separated the two germline ends. The CDR3 contains 13 residues. The germline gives CDR1 SNHLY, CDR2 FYNNEI. The CDR3 loop reads CATLRDPPIEQYF. The CDR3, as DNA: TGTGCCACCCTACGGGACCCCCCAATCGAGCAGTACTTC.

Details on this clonotype: Compared with germline, one end of the junction differs, possibly owing to a read error. V gene TRBV2 combines with J gene TRBJ2-1; D might be TRBD1 (5 bases). The germline gives CDR1 SNHLY, CDR2 FYNNEI. The CDR3 is 15 amino acids. CDR3 region: CASREDRPLYNEQFF. The CDR3 DNA sequence: TGTGCCAGCAGGGAAGACAGACCCCTTTACAATGAGCAGTTCTTC. Full variable domain (outside the CDR3, taken from reference TRBV2 and TRBJ2-1): EPEVTQTPSHQVTQMGQEVILRCVPISNHLYFYWYRQILGQKVEFLVSFYNNEISEKSEIFDDQFSVERPDGSNFTLKIRSTKLEDSAMYFCASREDRPLYNEQFFGPGTRLTVL.

The chain carries TRBV20-1 and TRBJ1-4; weak D call: TRBD1 (6 bases). CDR3 length equals 14 residues. Trimming shortened V by 6 bases and J by 7 bases, and 18 bases separated the two germline ends. Germline CDR1 reads DFQATT; CDR2 reads SNEGSKA (reference sequence). The CDR3 region is CSAKAGELVEKLFF. The CDR3 nucleotides read TGCAGTGCGAAGGCAGGGGAATTAGTTGAAAAACTGTTTTTT.

The chain is built from TRBV27 and TRBJ1-2; the D gene is possibly TRBD1 (5 bases). Germline values: CDR1 MNHEY, CDR2 SMNVEV (reference sequence). V lost 8 bases to trimming and J lost 3 bases, with 16 bases between them. The CDR3 spans 14 residues. The CDR3 reads CASQPGRGYYGYTF. For the CDR3, the DNA is TGTGCCAGCCAGCCGGGGAGGGGCTACTATGGCTACACCTTC.

CDR3 coding DNA: TGTGCCAGCTCGTACAGGGAGCGGGATTATGTCAAAAACATTCAGTACTTC. Translation: CASSYRERDYVKNIQYF. This chain joins TRBV18 and TRBJ2-4, with D possibly being TRBD2 (7 bases). V was trimmed by 6 bases and J by 3 bases, leaving 21 bases between them. From germline, CDR1 is KGHSH and CDR2 LQKENI. The CDR3 is made up of 17 amino acids.

This sequence joins TRBV20-1 and TRBJ2-1, with D uncertain. Germline V lookup: CDR1 DFQATT, CDR2 SNEGSKA (reference sequence). The length of the CDR3 is 13 residues. The CDR3 spells CSTSSQDGNEQFF. The CDR3 bases are TGCAGCACATCTTCCCAGGATGGGAATGAGCAGTTCTTC.

The chain couples TRBV20-1 to TRBJ2-1; no clear D. The ends were cut back, 0 bases at V and 7 bases at J, with 7 bases in the middle. Germline CDR1 and CDR2: DFQATT and SNEGSKA (reference sequence). The CDR3 consists of 12 residues. The CDR3 DNA sequence: TGCAGTGCTAGAGATGTCGCAAATGAGCAGTTCTTC. This translates into CSARDVANEQFF.

The chain joins TRBV27 to TRBJ2-3; the D is unclear. The CDR3 contains 13 residues. CDR1 is MNHEY and CDR2 is SMNVEV in the germline V gene (reference sequence). Trimming removed 7 bases at V and 6 bases at J, with 14 bases between. The DNA of the CDR3 is TGTGCCAGCATGAGGACCCCCTGGGATACGCAGTATTTT. Protein sequence: CASMRTPWDTQYF.

This sequence joins TRBV24-1 and TRBJ2-5, with a tentative D call TRBD1 (6 bases). V was pared by 0 bases and J by 2 bases, with 9 bases between. CDR1 is KGHDR, CDR2 SFDVKD, per germline. This CDR3 comprises 15 residues. The CDR3 DNA reads as TGTGCCACCAGTGATTTGCAAGGACAGCAAGAGACCCAGTACTTC. Translation: CATSDLQGQQETQYF.

This chain connects TRBV20-1 to TRBJ1-1; D is uncertain. Germline assignment: CDR1 DFQATT and CDR2 SNEGSKA (reference sequence). V was cut by 5 bases and J by 0 bases, with 16 bases left in between. The CDR3 sequence is 15 residues long. The CDR3 DNA sequence: TGCAGTGCTGGACCCTTGGGCGGGATGAACACTGAAGCTTTCTTT. This gives the protein CSAGPLGGMNTEAFF.

The V gene is TRBV29-1, the J gene TRBJ2-3; D gene uncertain. CDR1 is SQVTM and CDR2 is ANQGSEA in the germline V gene. Trimming removed 4 bases from V and 2 bases from J, with 10 bases in between. The length of the CDR3 is 13 residues. In DNA, the CDR3 is TGCAGCGTTGGGGATCCGAACACAGATACGCAGTATTTT. Protein product: CSVGDPNTDTQYF.

This sequence joins TRBV7-6 and TRBJ2-5; 7 bases match TRBD2. J gave up 3 bases and V 0 bases, and 1 base lay outside the gene matches. The CDR3 is 14 amino acids. The germline CDR1 and CDR2 sequences are SGHVS and FNYEAQ. The CDR3 sequence: CASSLAGGKETQYF. The CDR3 region has the DNA TGTGCCAGCAGCTTAGCGGGGGGGAAAGAGACCCAGTACTTC.

The rearrangement joins TRBV4-3 to TRBJ2-5; D not resolved. Deletions cut 0 bases from V and 2 bases from J, with 10 bases between. Germline V gives CDR1 LGHNA, CDR2 YSLEER. This CDR3 contains 15 residues. The CDR3 sequence: CASSQDLRQQETQYF. CDR3 in DNA: TGCGCCAGCAGCCAAGATCTCCGGCAGCAAGAGACCCAGTACTTC.

This chain connects TRBV6-5 to TRBJ2-5; D might be TRBD2 (6 bases). V lost 7 bases to trimming and J lost 3 bases, with 12 bases between them. The CDR3 sequence is 13 residues long. CDR1 is MNHEY and CDR2 is SVGAGI in the germline V gene. The CDR3 DNA sequence: TGTGCCAGCATGGAGGGTGCGGAAGAGACCCAGTACTTC. It translates to CASMEGAEETQYF.

The chain carries TRBV28 and TRBJ2-2; D possibly corresponds to TRBD2 (6 bases). Germline V gene sequence: CDR1 MDHEN, CDR2 SYDVKM. CDR3 length: 21 residues. Trimming cost V 3 bases and J 6 bases, with 32 bases left between them. This chain's CDR3 is CASSFRLITQPGLLLPGELFF. For the CDR3, the DNA is TGTGCCAGCAGTTTTCGACTCATCACACAACCGGGACTCCTGCTCCCCGGGGAGCTGTTTTTT. Filled out from reference TRBV28 and TRBJ2-2, the complete variable domain reads DVKVTQSSRYLVKRTGEKVFLECVQDMDHENMFWYRQDPGLGLRLIYFSYDVKMKEKGDIPEGYSVSREKKERFSLILESASTNQTSMYLCASSFRLITQPGLLLPGELFFGEGSRLTVL.

The chain employs TRBV28 and TRBJ2-2; TRBD1 is a possible D gene (6 bases). This CDR3 spans 11 amino acids. CDR1 and CDR2 (germline): MDHEN, SYDVKM. Trimming removed 3 bases from V and 13 bases from J, with 9 bases in between. The DNA for the CDR3 is TGTGCCAGCAGTTTCCCGGACAGGCTGTTTTTT. Translation: CASSFPDRLFF.

J is TRBJ2-6 and V is TRBV28, with unresolved D. The CDR3 is 15 residues long. The germline CDR1 and CDR2 sequences are MDHEN and SYDVKM. The germline V and J ends were trimmed by 3 bases and 0 bases, with 6 bases remaining between them. The CDR3 coding sequence is TGTGCCAGCAGTTTGATCCCCTCTGGGGCCAACGTCCTGACTTTC. Encoded protein: CASSLIPSGANVLTF.

This chain links TRBV12-3 or TRBV12-4 with TRBJ2-5; 7 positions match TRBD1. This CDR3 has 14 amino acids. After removal of 3 bases from V and 5 bases from J, the junction contained 6 bases not matched to a gene. CDR3 in amino acids: CASSLSDRVETQYF. CDR3 coding DNA: TGTGCCAGCAGTTTGAGCGACAGGGTGGAGACCCAGTACTTC.

This sequence joins TRBV29-1 and TRBJ2-6; D unresolved. Per the germline V gene, CDR1 is SQVTM and CDR2 is ANQGSEA. The V gene lost 0 bases and the J gene lost 0 bases, with 12 bases spanning the gap. The CDR3 extends over 17 amino acids. The CDR3 sequence is CSVEELQPRSGANVLTF. The CDR3 DNA sequence: TGCAGCGTTGAAGAGTTACAGCCACGCTCTGGGGCCAACGTCCTGACTTTC. Based on the CDR3 plus reference TRBV29-1 and TRBJ2-6, the full variable domain is SAVISQKPSRDICQRGTSLTIQCQVDSQVTMMFWYRQQPGQSLTLIATANQGSEATYESGFVIDKFPISRPNLTFSTLTVSNMSPEDSSIYLCSVEELQPRSGANVLTFGAGSRLTVL.

CDR3 nucleotide sequence: TGTGCCAGCAGCCCGGGTTGGGGAACCTATGGCTACACCTTC. Protein sequence: CASSPGWGTYGYTF. This chain joins TRBV7-9 and TRBJ1-2; D gene unclear. With 5 bases removed from V and 4 bases from J, the gap between germline ends came to 14 bases. CDR1 and CDR2 (germline): SEHNR, FQNEAQ (reference sequence). The CDR3 runs to 14 residues.

The chain uses TRBV9 and TRBJ1-1; a weak D match, TRBD1 (5 bases). Trimming cost V 2 bases and J 0 bases, with 11 bases left between them. The germline V gene has CDR1 SGDLS and CDR2 YYNGEE. The CDR3 runs to 15 residues. CDR3 nucleotides: TGTGCCAGCAGCGTTATGGACACTCTGAACACTGAAGCTTTCTTT. Its translation: CASSVMDTLNTEAFF.

The gene calls are TRBV19 and TRBJ2-1; D not resolved. V was shortened by 5 bases and J by 7 bases, with 6 bases between the two germline ends. The CDR3 contains 11 residues. Per the germline V gene, CDR1 is LNHDA and CDR2 is SQIVND (reference sequence). CDR3 amino acids: CASSVLNEQFF. The CDR3 nucleotides are TGTGCCAGTAGTGTTCTTAATGAGCAGTTCTTC.